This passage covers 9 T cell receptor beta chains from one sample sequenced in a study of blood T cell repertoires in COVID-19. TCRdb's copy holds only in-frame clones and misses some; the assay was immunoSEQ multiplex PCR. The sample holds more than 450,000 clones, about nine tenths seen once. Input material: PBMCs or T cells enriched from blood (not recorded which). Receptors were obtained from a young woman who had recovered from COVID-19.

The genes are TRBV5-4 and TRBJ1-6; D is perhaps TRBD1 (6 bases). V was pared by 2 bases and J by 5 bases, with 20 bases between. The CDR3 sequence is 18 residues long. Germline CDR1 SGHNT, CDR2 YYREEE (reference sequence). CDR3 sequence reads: CASSFKKKGDGDNSPLHF. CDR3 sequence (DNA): TGTGCCAGCAGCTTCAAGAAAAAGGGGGATGGGGATAATTCACCCCTCCACTTT.

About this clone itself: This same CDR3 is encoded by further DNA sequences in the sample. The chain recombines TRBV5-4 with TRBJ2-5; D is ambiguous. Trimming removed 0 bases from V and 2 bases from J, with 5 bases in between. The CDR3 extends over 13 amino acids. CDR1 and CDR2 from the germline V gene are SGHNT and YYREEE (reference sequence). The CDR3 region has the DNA TGTGCCAGCAGCTTGGGGCAACAAGAGACCCAGTACTTC. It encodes CASSLGQQETQYF.

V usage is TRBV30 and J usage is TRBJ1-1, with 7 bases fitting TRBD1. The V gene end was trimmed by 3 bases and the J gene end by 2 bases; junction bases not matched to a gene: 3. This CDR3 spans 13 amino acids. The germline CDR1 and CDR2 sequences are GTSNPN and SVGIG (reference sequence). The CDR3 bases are TGTGCCTGGAGGACAGGGCTTAACACTGAAGCTTTCTTT. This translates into CAWRTGLNTEAFF.

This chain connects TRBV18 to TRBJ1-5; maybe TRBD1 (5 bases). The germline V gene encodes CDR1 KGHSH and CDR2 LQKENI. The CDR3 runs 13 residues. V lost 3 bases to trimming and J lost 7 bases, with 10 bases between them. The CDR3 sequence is CASSPREDQPQHF. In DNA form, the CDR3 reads TGTGCCAGCTCACCCAGGGAGGACCAGCCCCAGCATTTT.

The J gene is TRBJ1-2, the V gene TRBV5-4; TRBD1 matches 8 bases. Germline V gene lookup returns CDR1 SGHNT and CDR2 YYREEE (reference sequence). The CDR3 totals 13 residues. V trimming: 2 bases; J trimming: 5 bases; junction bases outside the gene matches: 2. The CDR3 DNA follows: TGTGCCAGCAGCTTACAGGGGGGTTATGGCTACACCTTC. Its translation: CASSLQGGYGYTF.

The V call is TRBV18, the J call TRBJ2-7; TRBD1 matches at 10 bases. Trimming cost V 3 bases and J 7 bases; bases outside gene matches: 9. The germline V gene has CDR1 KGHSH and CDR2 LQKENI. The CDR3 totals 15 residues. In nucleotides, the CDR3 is TGTGCCAGCTCACCCTCTAGACAGGGGGCAAGGGAGCAGTACTTC. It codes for CASSPSRQGAREQYF.

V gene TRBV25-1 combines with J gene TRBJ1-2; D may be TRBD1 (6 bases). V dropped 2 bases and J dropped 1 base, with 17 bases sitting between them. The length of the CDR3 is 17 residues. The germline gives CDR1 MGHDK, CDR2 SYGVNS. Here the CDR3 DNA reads TGTGCCAGCAGTGAACCTACTGGGAAGGGGGATAACTATGGCTACACCTTC. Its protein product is CASSEPTGKGDNYGYTF.

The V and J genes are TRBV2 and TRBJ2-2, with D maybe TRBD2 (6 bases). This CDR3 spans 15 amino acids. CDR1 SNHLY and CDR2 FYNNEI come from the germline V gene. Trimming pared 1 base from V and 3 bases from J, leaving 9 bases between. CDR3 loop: CASSEEPGDTGELFF. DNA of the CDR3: TGTGCCAGCAGTGAAGAACCGGGGGACACCGGGGAGCTGTTTTTT.

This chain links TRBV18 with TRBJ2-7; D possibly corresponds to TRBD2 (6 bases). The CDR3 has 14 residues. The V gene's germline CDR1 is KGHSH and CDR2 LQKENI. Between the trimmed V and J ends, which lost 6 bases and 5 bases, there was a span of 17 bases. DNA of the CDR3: TGTGCCAGCTCGCCTGGGGAGGTGTCAGACGAGCAGTACTTC. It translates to CASSPGEVSDEQYF.